This paragraph reports one TCR beta chain. Both 60 Vbeta primers and 13 Jbeta primers went into the PCR. Produced via immunoSEQ multiplex PCR; TCRdb's table is partial and in-frame only. The table records 170,000 or so clones, around 80% of them present only once. The data are from a study of cytomegalovirus exposure and HLA in healthy donors. After removal of 4 bases from V and 4 bases from J, the junction contained 14 bases not matched to a gene. The CDR3 has 16 residues. CDR1 is SGHNT and CDR2 is YYREEE in the germline V gene (reference sequence). This TCR derives from a male donor in good health and CMV-seropositive. V gene TRBV5-4 combines with J gene TRBJ2-7, with TRBD2 identical over 7 bases. Sequenced sample: PBMCs. CDR3 bases: TGTGCCAGCAGCCGGGTTCTTGGCGGGAGTCTATACGAGCAGTACTTC. Translation: CASSRVLGGSLYEQYF.